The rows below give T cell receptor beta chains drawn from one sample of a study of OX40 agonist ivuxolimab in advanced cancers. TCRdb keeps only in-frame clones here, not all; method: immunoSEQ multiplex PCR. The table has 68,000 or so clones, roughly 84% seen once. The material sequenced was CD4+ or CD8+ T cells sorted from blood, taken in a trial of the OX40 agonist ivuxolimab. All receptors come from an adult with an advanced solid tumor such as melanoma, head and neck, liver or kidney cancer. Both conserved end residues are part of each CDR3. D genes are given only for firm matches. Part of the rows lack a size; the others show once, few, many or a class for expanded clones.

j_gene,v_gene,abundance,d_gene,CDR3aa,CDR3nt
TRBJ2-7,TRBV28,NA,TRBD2,CASSSSGRVYEQYF,TGTGCCAGCAGCTCTAGCGGGAGGGTCTACGAGCAGTACTTC
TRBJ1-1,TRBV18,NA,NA,CASSPPGARNTEAFF,TGTGCCAGCTCACCACCGGGGGCCAGGAACACTGAAGCTTTCTTT
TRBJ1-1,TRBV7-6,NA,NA,CASSLDPSGQGAFF,TGTGCCAGCAGCTTAGACCCCTCGGGGCAGGGGGCTTTCTTT
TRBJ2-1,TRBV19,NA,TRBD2,CASSSRGLAGGRYEQFF,TGTGCCAGTAGTAGCAGGGGACTAGCGGGAGGGCGATATGAGCAGTTCTTC
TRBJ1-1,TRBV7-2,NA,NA,CASSPSASNTEAFF,TGTGCCAGCAGCCCAAGCGCTTCTAACACTGAAGCTTTCTTT
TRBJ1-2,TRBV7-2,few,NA,CASSLGGSGIYGYTF,TGTGCCAGCAGCTTAGGGGGGTCCGGGATCTATGGCTACACCTTC
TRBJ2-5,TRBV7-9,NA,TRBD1,CASSPGTAYQETQYF,TGTGCCAGCAGCCCCGGGACAGCATACCAAGAGACCCAGTACTTC
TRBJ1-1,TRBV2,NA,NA,CASKALGGGNTEAFF,TGTGCCAGCAAAGCTTTGGGGGGCGGGAACACTGAAGCTTTCTTT
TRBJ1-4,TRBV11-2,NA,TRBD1,CASSATNRGNEKLFF,TGTGCCAGCAGCGCAACTAACAGGGGGAATGAAAAACTGTTTTTT
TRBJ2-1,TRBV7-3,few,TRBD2,CASSSSGITYNEQFF,TGTGCCAGCAGCTCTAGCGGGATAACTTACAATGAGCAGTTCTTC
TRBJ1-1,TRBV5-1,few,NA,CASSLYLLQGNTEAFF,TGCGCCAGCAGCTTGTACCTACTCCAGGGGAACACTGAAGCTTTCTTT
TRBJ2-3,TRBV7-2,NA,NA,CAGSLRPGGDTQYF,TGTGCCGGCAGCTTAAGGCCGGGCGGAGATACGCAGTATTTT
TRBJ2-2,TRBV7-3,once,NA,CASSGGTTGELFF,TGTGCCAGCAGCGGGGGGACCACCGGGGAGCTGTTTTTT
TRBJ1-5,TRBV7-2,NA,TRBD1,CASSSRTGDQPQHF,TGTGCCAGCAGCTCCAGGACAGGCGATCAGCCCCAGCATTTT
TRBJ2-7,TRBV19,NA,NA,CASSTTIGGEQYF,TGTGCCAGTAGTACCACCATAGGGGGCGAGCAGTACTTC
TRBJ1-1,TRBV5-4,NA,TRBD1,CASSFRGVNTEAFF,TGTGCCAGCAGCTTCAGGGGGGTGAACACTGAAGCTTTCTTT
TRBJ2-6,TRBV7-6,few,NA,CASSLAQWGTGANVLTF,TGTGCCAGCAGCTTAGCGCAGTGGGGTACAGGGGCCAACGTCCTGACTTTC
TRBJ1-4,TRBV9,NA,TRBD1,CASSPLTGSGEKLFF,TGTGCCAGCAGCCCACTGACAGGGTCAGGGGAAAAACTGTTTTTT
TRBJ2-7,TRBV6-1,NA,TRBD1,CASSERGATGTGTYEQYF,TGTGCCAGCAGTGAAAGGGGCGCTACCGGGACAGGGACCTACGAGCAGTACTTC
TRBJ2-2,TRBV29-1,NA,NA,CSVPGYANTGELFF,TGCAGCGTTCCGGGGTACGCGAACACCGGGGAGCTGTTTTTT
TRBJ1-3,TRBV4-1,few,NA,CASSQYGGESSGNTIYF,TGCGCCAGCAGCCAATACGGTGGTGAGAGCTCTGGAAACACCATATATTTT
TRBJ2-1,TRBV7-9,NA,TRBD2,CASSLGGGLAAYNEQFF,TGTGCCAGCAGCTTAGGGGGAGGGCTAGCGGCATACAATGAGCAGTTCTTC
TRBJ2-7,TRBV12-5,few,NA,CASGPGPTLSYEQYF,TGTGCTAGTGGTCCCGGACCGACACTCTCCTACGAGCAGTACTTC
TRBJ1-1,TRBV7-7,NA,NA,CASSRNLNTEAFF,TGTGCCAGCAGCCGGAACCTGAACACTGAAGCTTTCTTT
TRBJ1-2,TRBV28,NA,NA,CASISSRAYGYTF,TGTGCCAGCATTAGTTCCCGGGCTTATGGCTACACCTTC
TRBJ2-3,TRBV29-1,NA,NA,CSVIMSGVGSTDTQYF,TGCAGCGTTATCATGTCAGGTGTAGGGAGCACAGATACGCAGTATTTT
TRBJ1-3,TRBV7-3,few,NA,CASSLGSEGNTIYF,TGTGCCAGCAGCCTCGGTTCCGAGGGAAACACCATATATTTT
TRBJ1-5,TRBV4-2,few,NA,CASSVQGSNQPQHF,TGTGCCAGCAGCGTACAGGGAAGCAATCAGCCCCAGCATTTT
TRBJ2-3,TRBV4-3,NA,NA,CASSQGSGFTDTQYF,TGCGCCAGCAGCCAAGGATCCGGCTTCACAGATACGCAGTATTTT
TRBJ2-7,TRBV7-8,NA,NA,CASSPRRGQREQYF,TGTGCCAGCAGCCCCCGGAGGGGACAACGGGAGCAGTACTTC
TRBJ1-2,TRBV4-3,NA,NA,CASSQDFNYGYTF,TGCGCCAGCAGCCAAGATTTTAACTATGGCTACACCTTC
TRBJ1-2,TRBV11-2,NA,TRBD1,CASSLGQGDNYGYTF,TGTGCCAGCAGCTTGGGACAGGGGGATAATTATGGCTACACCTTC
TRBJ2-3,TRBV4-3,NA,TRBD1,CASSRRTGGRADTQYF,TGCGCCAGCAGCCGCCGAACAGGGGGCCGCGCAGATACGCAGTATTTT
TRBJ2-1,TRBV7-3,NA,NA,CASSLTPGGRYNEQFF,TGTGCCAGCAGCTTAACTCCCGGGGGCCGATACAATGAGCAGTTCTTC